This entry lists 6 T cell receptor beta chains sequenced from one sample in a study of early T cells in non-severe SARS-CoV-2 infection. In TCRdb, the 5' RACE reads were re-called with MiXCR into one record per CDR3 protein. The repertoire holds about 100,000 distinct CDR3 sequences, with approximately 14% as singletons. Source material: whole blood. The receptors shown here come from an adult who was a healthcare worker with PCR-confirmed SARS-CoV-2 infection or an uninfected control (not recorded which).

This clonotype came up many times. This chain joins TRBV20-1 and TRBJ2-3, with TRBD2 matching over 9 bases. Germline lookup yields CDR1 DFQATT and CDR2 SNEGSKA (reference sequence). V shed 1 base, J shed 3 bases, and the junction held 14 bases outside the gene matches. The CDR3 is made up of 18 amino acids. Written as DNA, the CDR3 is TGCAGTGCTAGAGTCTCGCTTGTGCGGGAGGGCCCAACAGATACGCAGTATTTT. Translating it yields CSARVSLVREGPTDTQYF.

The rearrangement uses TRBV12-3 or TRBV12-4 and TRBJ1-2; D remains unclear. The V end lost 3 bases, the J end lost 6 bases, and 8 bases lay between the germline ends. CDR3 size: 12 residues. This CDR3 reads CASSLLMHGYTF. DNA for the CDR3: TGTGCCAGCAGTTTGTTAATGCATGGCTACACCTTC.

This clonotype was counted at least ten times. The V gene is TRBV29-1, the J gene TRBJ2-2; D is undetermined. The CDR3 is 13 amino acids. Germline CDR1 SQVTM, CDR2 ANQGSEA. The germline V and J ends were trimmed by 4 bases and 3 bases, with 9 bases remaining between them. Here the CDR3 reads CSVVSHHTGELFF. In DNA, the CDR3 is TGCAGCGTTGTAAGCCACCACACCGGGGAGCTGTTTTTT.

V usage is TRBV20-1 and J usage is TRBJ1-5; D gene uncertain. The germline V gene encodes CDR1 DFQATT and CDR2 SNEGSKA (reference sequence). CDR3 length: 14 residues. With 6 bases removed from V and 3 bases from J, the gap between germline ends came to 15 bases. CDR3 sequence reads: CSAAPRGNNQPQHF. Here the CDR3 DNA reads TGCAGTGCAGCACCCAGAGGGAACAATCAGCCCCAGCATTTT.

In this sample, this clonotype turned up many times. The chain employs TRBV28 and TRBJ1-2; a possible D gene is TRBD1 (5 bases). The CDR3 extends over 14 amino acids. In germline, CDR1 is MDHEN, CDR2 SYDVKM. Trimming stripped 5 bases from V and 3 bases from J, with 13 bases between. The CDR3 bases are TGTGCCAGCAGTGGGGGGGTTGCTGACTATGGCTACACCTTC. Its protein product is CASSGGVADYGYTF.

This clonotype was observed a few times. The V gene is TRBV29-1, the J gene TRBJ2-5; D is undetermined. CDR3 length equals 14 residues. V was trimmed by 4 bases and J by 1 base, leaving 13 bases between them. In germline, CDR1 is SQVTM, CDR2 ANQGSEA. CDR3 nucleotide sequence: TGCAGCGTTGTTATTGGGTCTTTCCAAGAGACCCAGTACTTC. Protein sequence: CSVVIGSFQETQYF. The full variable domain, its missing parts supplied by reference TRBV29-1 and TRBJ2-5, is SAVISQKPSRDICQRGTSLTIQCQVDSQVTMMFWYRQQPGQSLTLIATANQGSEATYESGFVIDKFPISRPNLTFSTLTVSNMSPEDSSIYLCSVVIGSFQETQYFGPGTRLLVL.